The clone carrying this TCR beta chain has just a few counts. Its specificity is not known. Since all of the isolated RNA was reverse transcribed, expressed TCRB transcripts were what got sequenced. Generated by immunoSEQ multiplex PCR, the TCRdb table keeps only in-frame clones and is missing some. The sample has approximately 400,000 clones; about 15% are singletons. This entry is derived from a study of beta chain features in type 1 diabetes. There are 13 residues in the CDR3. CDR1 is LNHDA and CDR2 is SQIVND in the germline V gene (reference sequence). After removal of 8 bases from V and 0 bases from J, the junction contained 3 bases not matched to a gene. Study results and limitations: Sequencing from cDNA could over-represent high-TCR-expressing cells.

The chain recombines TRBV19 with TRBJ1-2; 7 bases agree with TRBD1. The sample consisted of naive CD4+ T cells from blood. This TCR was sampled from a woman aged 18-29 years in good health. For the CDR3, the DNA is TGTGCCAGTCGGACAGGACCTAACTATGGCTACACCTTC. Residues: CASRTGPNYGYTF.